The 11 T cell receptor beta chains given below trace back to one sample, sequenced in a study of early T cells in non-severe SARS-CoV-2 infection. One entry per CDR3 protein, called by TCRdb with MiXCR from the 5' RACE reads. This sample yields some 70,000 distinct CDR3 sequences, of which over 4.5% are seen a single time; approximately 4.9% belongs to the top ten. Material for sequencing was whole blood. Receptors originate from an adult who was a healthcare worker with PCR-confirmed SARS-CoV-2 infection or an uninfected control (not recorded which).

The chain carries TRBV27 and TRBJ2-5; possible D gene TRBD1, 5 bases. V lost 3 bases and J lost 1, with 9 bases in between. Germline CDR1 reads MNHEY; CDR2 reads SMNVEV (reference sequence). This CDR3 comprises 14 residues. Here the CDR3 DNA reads TGTGCCAGCAGTTTGACGACAGCCCAAGAGACCCAGTACTTC. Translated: CASSLTTAQETQYF.

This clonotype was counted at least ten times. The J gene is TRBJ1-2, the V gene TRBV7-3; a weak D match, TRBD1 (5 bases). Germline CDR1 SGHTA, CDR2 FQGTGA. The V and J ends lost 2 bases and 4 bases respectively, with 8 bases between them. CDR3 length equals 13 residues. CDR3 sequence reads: CASSLGQGYGYTF. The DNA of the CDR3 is TGTGCCAGCAGCTTAGGGCAGGGCTATGGCTACACCTTC.

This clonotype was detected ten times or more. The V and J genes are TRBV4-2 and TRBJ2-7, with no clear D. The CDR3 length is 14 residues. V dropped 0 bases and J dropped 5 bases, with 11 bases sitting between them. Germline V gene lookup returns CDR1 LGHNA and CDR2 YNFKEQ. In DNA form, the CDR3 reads TGTGCCAGCAGCCAAGAACTCGGCCGAAACGAGCAGTACTTC. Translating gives CASSQELGRNEQYF.

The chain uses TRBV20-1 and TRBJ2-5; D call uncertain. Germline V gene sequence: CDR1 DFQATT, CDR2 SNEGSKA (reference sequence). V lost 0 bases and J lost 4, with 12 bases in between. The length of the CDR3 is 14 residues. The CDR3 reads CSARDREGSETQYF. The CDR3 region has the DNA TGCAGTGCTAGAGATCGTGAAGGATCAGAGACCCAGTACTTC.

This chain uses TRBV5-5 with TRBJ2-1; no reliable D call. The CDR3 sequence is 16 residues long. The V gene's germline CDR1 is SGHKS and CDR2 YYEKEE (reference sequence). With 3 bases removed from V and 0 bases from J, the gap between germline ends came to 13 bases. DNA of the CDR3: TGTGCCAGCAGCTGGCAGTCGACCAGCTCCTACAATGAGCAGTTCTTC. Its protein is CASSWQSTSSYNEQFF.

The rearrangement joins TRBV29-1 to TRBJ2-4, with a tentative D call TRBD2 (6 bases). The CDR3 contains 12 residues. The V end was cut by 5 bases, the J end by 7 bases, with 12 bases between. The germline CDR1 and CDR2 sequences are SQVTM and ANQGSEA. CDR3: CSVRDSPNIQYF. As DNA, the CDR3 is TGCAGCGTTCGGGACTCTCCCAACATTCAGTACTTC.

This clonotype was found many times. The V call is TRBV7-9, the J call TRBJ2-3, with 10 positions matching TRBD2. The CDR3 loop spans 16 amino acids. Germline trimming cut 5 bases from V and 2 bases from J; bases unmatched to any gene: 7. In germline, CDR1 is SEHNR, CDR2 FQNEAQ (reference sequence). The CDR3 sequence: CASSRGLAENTDTQYF. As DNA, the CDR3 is TGTGCCAGCAGCCGCGGACTAGCGGAGAACACAGATACGCAGTATTTT. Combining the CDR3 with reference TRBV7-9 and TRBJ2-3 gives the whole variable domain DTGVSQNPRHKITKRGQNVTFRCDPISEHNRLYWYRQTLGQGPEFLTYFQNEAQLEKSRLLSDRFSAERPKGSFSTLEIQRTEQGDSAMYLCASSRGLAENTDTQYFGPGTRLTVL.

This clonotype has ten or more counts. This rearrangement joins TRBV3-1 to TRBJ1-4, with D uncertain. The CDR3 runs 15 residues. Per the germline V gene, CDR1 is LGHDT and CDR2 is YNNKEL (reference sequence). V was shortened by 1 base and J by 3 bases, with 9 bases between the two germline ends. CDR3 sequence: CASSQGWGSNEKLFF. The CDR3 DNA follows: TGTGCCAGCAGCCAAGGATGGGGTTCTAATGAAAAACTGTTTTTT.

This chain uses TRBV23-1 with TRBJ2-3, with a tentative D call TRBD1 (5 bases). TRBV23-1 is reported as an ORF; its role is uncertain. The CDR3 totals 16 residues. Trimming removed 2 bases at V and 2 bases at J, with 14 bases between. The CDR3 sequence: CASSQRGHHTTDTQYF. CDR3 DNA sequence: TGCGCCAGCAGTCAAAGGGGTCACCATACCACAGATACGCAGTATTTT.

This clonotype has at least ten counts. CDR3 sequence reads: CASSQVRTPTGELFF. In nucleotides, the CDR3 is TGCGCCAGCAGCCAAGTGCGGACACCTACCGGGGAGCTGTTTTTT. V usage is TRBV4-1 and J usage is TRBJ2-2; D possibly corresponds to TRBD1 (5 bases). Trimming cost V 1 base and J 5 bases, with 11 bases left between them. Germline V gene lookup returns CDR1 MGHRA and CDR2 YSYEKL. The CDR3 totals 15 residues.

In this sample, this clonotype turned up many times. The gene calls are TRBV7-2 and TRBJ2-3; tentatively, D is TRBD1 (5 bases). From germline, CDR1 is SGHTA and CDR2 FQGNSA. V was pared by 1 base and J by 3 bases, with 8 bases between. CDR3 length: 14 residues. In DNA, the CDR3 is TGTGCCAGCAGCTTAGATAGGGGAACAGATACGCAGTATTTT. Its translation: CASSLDRGTDTQYF.